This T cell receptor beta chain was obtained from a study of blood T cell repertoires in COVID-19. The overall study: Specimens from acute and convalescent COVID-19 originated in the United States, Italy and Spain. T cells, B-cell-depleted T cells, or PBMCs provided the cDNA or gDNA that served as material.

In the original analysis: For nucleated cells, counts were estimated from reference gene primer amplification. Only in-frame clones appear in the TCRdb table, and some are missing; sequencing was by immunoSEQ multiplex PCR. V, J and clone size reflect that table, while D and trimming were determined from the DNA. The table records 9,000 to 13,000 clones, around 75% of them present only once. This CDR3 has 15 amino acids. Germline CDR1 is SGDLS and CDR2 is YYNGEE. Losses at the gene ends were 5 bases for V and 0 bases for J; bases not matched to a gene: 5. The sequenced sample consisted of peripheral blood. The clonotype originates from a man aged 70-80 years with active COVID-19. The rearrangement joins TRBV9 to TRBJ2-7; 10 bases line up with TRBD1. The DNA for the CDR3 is TGTGCCAGCAGTGGGACAGGGGCGAGCTCCTACGAGCAGTACTTC. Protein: CASSGTGASSYEQYF.